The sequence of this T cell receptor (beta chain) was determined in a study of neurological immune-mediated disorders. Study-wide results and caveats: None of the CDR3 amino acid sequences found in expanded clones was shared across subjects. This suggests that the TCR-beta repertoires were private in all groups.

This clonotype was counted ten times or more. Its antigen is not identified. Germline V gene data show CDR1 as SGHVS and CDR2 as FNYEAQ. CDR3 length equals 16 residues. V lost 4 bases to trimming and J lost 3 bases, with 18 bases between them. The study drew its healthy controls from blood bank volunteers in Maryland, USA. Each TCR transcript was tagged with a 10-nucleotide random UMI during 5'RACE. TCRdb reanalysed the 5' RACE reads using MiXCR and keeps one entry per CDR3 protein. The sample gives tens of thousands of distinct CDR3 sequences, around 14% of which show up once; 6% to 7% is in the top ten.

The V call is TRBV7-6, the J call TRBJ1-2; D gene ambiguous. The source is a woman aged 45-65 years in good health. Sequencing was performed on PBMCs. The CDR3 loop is CASSSRLGTPDYGYTF. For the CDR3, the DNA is TGTGCCAGCAGCTCTCGCCTAGGCACCCCAGACTATGGCTACACCTTC.